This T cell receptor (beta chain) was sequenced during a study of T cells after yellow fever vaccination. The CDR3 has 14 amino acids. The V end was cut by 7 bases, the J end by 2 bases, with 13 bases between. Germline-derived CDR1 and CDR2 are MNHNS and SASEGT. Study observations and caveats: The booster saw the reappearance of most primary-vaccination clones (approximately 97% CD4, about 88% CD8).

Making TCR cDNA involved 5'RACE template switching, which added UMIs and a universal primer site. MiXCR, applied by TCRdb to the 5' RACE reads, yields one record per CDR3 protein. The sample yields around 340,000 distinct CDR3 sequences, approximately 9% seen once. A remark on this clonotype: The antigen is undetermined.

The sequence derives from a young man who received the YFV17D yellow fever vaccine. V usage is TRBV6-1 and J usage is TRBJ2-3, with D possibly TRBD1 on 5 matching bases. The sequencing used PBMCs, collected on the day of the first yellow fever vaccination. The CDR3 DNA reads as TGTGCCAGCACGTCGACAGAGTCCACAGATACGCAGTATTTT. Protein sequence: CASTSTESTDTQYF.